The 29 T cell receptor beta chains listed next were all sequenced from one sample in a study of T cell responses to AZD1222 COVID-19 vaccine. TCRdb keeps only in-frame clones here, not all; method: immunoSEQ multiplex PCR. The sample carries 100,000 to 150,000 clones, about 90% recorded once. Sequences were derived from peripheral blood, sampled on day 0 of AZD1222 vaccination. The receptors shown here come from an adult in good health.

V and J are TRBV5-1 and TRBJ1-3; D ambiguous. The CDR3 has 14 residues. Trimming cost V 5 bases and J 0 bases, with 9 bases left between them. Germline CDR1 and CDR2: SGHRS and YFSETQ. Written as DNA, the CDR3 is TGCGCCAGCAGAGACACCGCCTCTGGAAACACCATATATTTT. It specifies CASRDTASGNTIYF.

The genes are TRBV6-5 and TRBJ2-7; D not resolved. Trimming removed 1 base from V and 7 bases from J, with 5 bases in between. The length of the CDR3 is 11 residues. Germline values: CDR1 MNHEY, CDR2 SVGAGI. DNA of the CDR3: TGTGCCAGCAGTTACTTGGAAGAGCAGTACTTC. This sequence encodes CASSYLEEQYF.

In its sample, this clone was seen a few times. This chain links TRBV7-9 with TRBJ1-4; D not resolved. The CDR3 runs to 14 residues. Trimming took 5 bases from V and 5 from J, leaving 12 bases between them. Germline V gene data show CDR1 as SEHNR and CDR2 as FQNEAQ (reference sequence). The CDR3 coding sequence is TGTGCCAGCAGCATCCGGGATTCGAATGAAAAACTGTTTTTT. Protein sequence: CASSIRDSNEKLFF.

This rearrangement joins TRBV14 to TRBJ1-2, with 9 bases aligning to TRBD1. Germline-derived CDR1 and CDR2 are SGHDN and FVKESK. Trimming removed 1 base from V and 6 bases from J; junction bases left unmatched: 6. There are 15 residues in the CDR3. The CDR3 DNA sequence: TGTGCCAGCAGCCAAGCAGGACAGGGGCACCATGGCTACACCTTC. It specifies CASSQAGQGHHGYTF.

J is TRBJ1-6 and V is TRBV27; no clear D. Trimming removed 0 bases from V and 8 bases from J, with 11 bases in between. Germline V gene data show CDR1 as MNHEY and CDR2 as SMNVEV (reference sequence). CDR3 length equals 15 residues. The CDR3 region is CASSLSVVVDSPLHF. CDR3 DNA sequence: TGTGCCAGCAGTTTATCGGTGGTGGTCGATTCACCCCTCCACTTT.

V usage is TRBV2 and J usage is TRBJ1-2; 10 positions match TRBD1. The CDR3 totals 17 residues. The trim removed 3 bases at V and 7 bases at J, leaving 14 bases unmatched. CDR1 is SNHLY, CDR2 FYNNEI, per germline. This CDR3 reads CASSDWDRGEPEGGYTF. In DNA form, the CDR3 reads TGTGCCAGCAGTGACTGGGACAGGGGCGAACCGGAGGGTGGCTACACCTTC.

This clone showed up just a few times. The gene calls are TRBV3-1 (or the pseudogene TRBV3-2) and TRBJ1-6; TRBD1 agrees at 8 bases. This CDR3 spans 15 amino acids. Germline-derived CDR1 and CDR2 are LGHDT and YNNKEL (reference sequence). V shed 4 bases, J shed 5 bases, and the junction held 4 bases outside the gene matches. The CDR3 DNA is TGTGCCAGCAGCCGGGGACAGGCCGATAATTCACCCCTCCACTTT. Protein product: CASSRGQADNSPLHF.

This clone was observed a handful of times. The chain combines TRBV7-2 with TRBJ1-5, with no clear D. This CDR3 contains 13 residues. Trimming left V 5 bases short and J 5 bases short, with 10 bases between. In germline, CDR1 is SGHTA, CDR2 FQGNSA. As DNA, the CDR3 is TGTGCCAGCAGCGGAGTAGAGGATCAGCCCCAGCATTTT. This gives the protein CASSGVEDQPQHF.

V is TRBV4-2 and J is TRBJ2-1; D remains ambiguous. This CDR3 is built from 16 residues. CDR1 and CDR2 from the germline V gene are LGHNA and YNFKEQ. V was clipped by 1 base and J by 5 bases, with 15 bases between them. CDR3 bases: TGTGCCAGCAGCCAAGCGGTTGGGTACTTTAACAATGAGCAGTTCTTC. Translation gives CASSQAVGYFNNEQFF.

The J gene is TRBJ2-7, the V gene TRBV9, with 7 bases matching TRBD1. The CDR3 loop spans 15 amino acids. J was trimmed by 2 bases and V by 2 bases; bases with no gene match: 7. The germline V gene encodes CDR1 SGDLS and CDR2 YYNGEE. CDR3 amino acids: CASSVRDSKTYEQYF. CDR3 DNA sequence: TGTGCCAGCAGCGTCCGGGACAGCAAGACCTACGAGCAGTACTTC.

V usage is TRBV21-1 and J usage is TRBJ2-4; the DNA was not compared with TRBD1, the D call given in the table. TRBV21-1 is a listed pseudogene. The CDR3 extends over 18 amino acids. The CDR3 loop is CASSKWEDRGNYKNIQYF. The DNA of the CDR3 is TGTGCCAGCAGCAAATGGGAAGACAGGGGGAACTACAAAAACATTCAGTACTTC.

The chain combines TRBV11-2 with TRBJ1-2; the D gene is possibly TRBD1 (5 bases). CDR1 is SGHAT and CDR2 is FQNNGV in the germline V gene. Trimming removed 7 bases at V and 8 bases at J, with 14 bases between. The CDR3 has 12 amino acids. CDR3 sequence reads: CASNSGTRGYTF. CDR3 bases: TGTGCCAGCAACTCCGGGACTAGGGGCTACACCTTC.

The chain employs TRBV11-2 and TRBJ2-7; D gene uncertain. This CDR3 has 14 residues. Trimming left V 1 base short and J 0 bases short, with 7 bases between. Germline assignment: CDR1 SGHAT and CDR2 FQNNGV. CDR3 amino acids: CASSLGALSYEQYF. The CDR3 DNA reads TGTGCCAGCAGCTTAGGGGCTCTCTCCTACGAGCAGTACTTC. The full variable domain, its missing parts supplied by reference TRBV11-2 and TRBJ2-7, is EAGVAQSPRYKIIEKRQSVAFWCNPISGHATLYWYQQILGQGPKLLIQFQNNGVVDDSQLPKDRFSAERLKGVDSTLKIQPAKLEDSAVYLCASSLGALSYEQYFGPGTRLTVT.

V gene TRBV19 combines with J gene TRBJ1-3; D not certain. With 10 bases removed from V and 0 bases from J, the gap between germline ends came to 10 bases. The CDR3 has 13 amino acids. Germline CDR1 reads LNHDA; CDR2 reads SQIVND (reference sequence). CDR3 bases: TGTGCCACCTCCAAGGTCTCTGGAAACACCATATATTTT. This gives the protein CATSKVSGNTIYF.

The chain is built from TRBV10-3 and TRBJ2-1, with 11 bases lining up with TRBD1. The ends lost 2 bases at V and 7 bases at J; junction bases unmatched: 4. The CDR3 is 15 residues long. The germline CDR1 and CDR2 sequences are ENHRY and SYGVKD. The DNA for the CDR3 is TGTGCCATCAGTGAGGCCGGGACAGGGGGGAATGAGCAGTTCTTC. This gives the protein CAISEAGTGGNEQFF.

The chain uses TRBV15 and TRBJ2-3, with TRBD2 identical over 16 bases. This CDR3 spans 20 amino acids. J lost 6 bases, V lost 4 bases, and 16 bases had no gene match. Germline V gene sequence: CDR1 LNHNV, CDR2 YYDKDF (reference sequence). This CDR3 reads CATSKDRSGTSGRAGDTQYF. CDR3 coding DNA: TGTGCCACCAGCAAAGATCGGAGCGGGACTAGCGGGAGGGCTGGGGATACGCAGTATTTT.

The DNA for the CDR3 is TGTGCCAGCAGCCGCGACAGATTCCTTTCCGCCAATCAGCCCCAGCATTTT. Its translation: CASSRDRFLSANQPQHF. This chain joins TRBV7-8 and TRBJ1-5; a possible D gene is TRBD1 (5 bases). Per germline, CDR1 SGHVS and CDR2 FQNEAQ. CDR3 length: 17 residues. Deletions cut 5 bases from V and 3 bases from J, with 20 bases between.

The genes are TRBV10-2 and TRBJ1-6; no reliable D call. The germline V gene has CDR1 WSHSY and CDR2 SAAADI. The germline V and J ends were trimmed by 3 bases and 8 bases, with 8 bases remaining between them. The length of the CDR3 is 13 residues. The chain's CDR3 is CASSEVGDSPLHF. CDR3 sequence (DNA): TGCGCCAGCAGTGAAGTCGGAGATTCACCCCTCCACTTT.

The V gene is TRBV10-3, the J gene TRBJ1-1, with 9 bases matching TRBD1. Germline V gene lookup returns CDR1 ENHRY and CDR2 SYGVKD. Trimming at V came to 3 bases and at J to 5 bases, leaving 4 bases not matched to a gene. CDR3 length: 14 amino acids. CDR3 residues: CAISEQGARTEAFF. Here the CDR3 DNA reads TGTGCCATCAGTGAACAGGGGGCGCGGACTGAAGCTTTCTTT.

The J gene is TRBJ1-2, the V gene TRBV6-5; perhaps TRBD1 as D (5 bases). Germline CDR1 reads MNHEY; CDR2 reads SVGAGI. The CDR3 length is 13 residues. Trimming left V 6 bases short and J 6 bases short, with 14 bases between. The CDR3 sequence: CASSAGAINGYTF. The CDR3 coding sequence is TGTGCCAGCAGCGCCGGGGCCATTAATGGCTACACCTTC.

The genes are TRBV7-9 and TRBJ2-7; D unclear. With 0 bases removed from V and 5 bases from J, the gap between germline ends came to 14 bases. The CDR3 spans 15 residues. CDR1 and CDR2 from the germline V gene are SEHNR and FQNEAQ (reference sequence). In DNA form, the CDR3 reads TGTGCCAGCAGCTTAGCGATATTGGCAGGCGACGAGCAGTACTTC. Translating gives CASSLAILAGDEQYF. Using reference TRBV7-9 and TRBJ2-7 for the parts outside the CDR3, the full variable domain is DTGVSQNPRHKITKRGQNVTFRCDPISEHNRLYWYRQTLGQGPEFLTYFQNEAQLEKSRLLSDRFSAERPKGSFSTLEIQRTEQGDSAMYLCASSLAILAGDEQYFGPGTRLTVT.

The V call is TRBV18, the J call TRBJ1-1; no reliable D call. Germline V lookup: CDR1 KGHSH, CDR2 LQKENI. The CDR3 is made up of 12 amino acids. V was trimmed by 0 bases and J by 10 bases, leaving 9 bases between them. The CDR3 sequence is CASSPPNRGAFF. For the CDR3, the DNA is TGTGCCAGCTCACCACCCAACCGGGGAGCTTTCTTT.

This chain uses TRBV5-5 with TRBJ1-5; 9 bases match TRBD1. V lost 4 bases, J lost 6 bases, and 11 bases stayed unmatched. The CDR3 is 16 amino acids. Per the germline V gene, CDR1 is SGHKS and CDR2 is YYEKEE (reference sequence). The CDR3 DNA sequence: TGTGCCAGCAGCATAAGACCGGGACAGGGCATTCAGCCCCAGCATTTT. Its translation is CASSIRPGQGIQPQHF.

The V gene is TRBV24-1, the J gene TRBJ2-2; D could derive from TRBD1 or TRBD2 (5 bases each). The CDR3 spans 18 residues. CDR1 is KGHDR and CDR2 is SFDVKD in the germline V gene. Trimming left V 3 bases short and J 0 bases short, with 16 bases between. This chain's CDR3 is CATSDAPGPKTNTGELFF. In nucleotides, the CDR3 is TGTGCCACCAGTGATGCACCGGGACCGAAAACGAACACCGGGGAGCTGTTTTTT.

This clone appeared a few times. The rearrangement joins TRBV6-5 to TRBJ1-2; the D gene is possibly TRBD1 (6 bases). Trimming stripped 2 bases from V and 1 base from J, with 8 bases between. Germline-derived CDR1 and CDR2 are MNHEY and SVGAGI. This CDR3 has 14 amino acids. The CDR3 sequence is CASSYGQSNYGYTF. DNA of the CDR3: TGTGCCAGCAGTTACGGACAGAGTAACTATGGCTACACCTTC.

The chain employs TRBV7-2 and TRBJ1-1, with D unresolved. Trimming took off 3 bases at V and 0 bases at J, with 8 bases between the two ends. The germline V gene has CDR1 SGHTA and CDR2 FQGNSA. The CDR3 is made up of 14 amino acids. Here the CDR3 reads CASSLSRMNTEAFF. The CDR3 bases are TGTGCCAGCAGCTTGTCCAGGATGAACACTGAAGCTTTCTTT. Supplemented by reference TRBV7-2 and TRBJ1-1, the full variable domain reads GAGVSQSPSNKVTEKGKDVELRCDPISGHTALYWYRQSLGQGLEFLIYFQGNSAPDKSGLPSDRFSAERTGGSVSTLTIQRTQQEDSAVYLCASSLSRMNTEAFFGQGTRLTVV.

CDR3 sequence: CASSESTGGGGYTF. CDR3 sequence (DNA): TGTGCCAGCAGTGAATCGACAGGGGGAGGTGGCTACACCTTC. The chain joins TRBV6-1 to TRBJ1-2; 9 nucleotides line up with TRBD1. The trim removed 2 bases at V and 7 bases at J, leaving 5 bases unmatched. Germline loops: CDR1 MNHNS, CDR2 SASEGT. The CDR3 is 14 residues long.

This chain uses TRBV6-5 with TRBJ2-5; D call uncertain. V shed 8 bases and J shed 2 bases, with 12 bases lying between them. This CDR3 is built from 13 residues. Germline assignment: CDR1 MNHEY and CDR2 SVGAGI. The CDR3 reads CASEASLQETQYF. CDR3 coding DNA: TGTGCCAGCGAGGCCAGTCTGCAAGAGACCCAGTACTTC.

The rearrangement links TRBV6-2 or TRBV6-3 to TRBJ2-3, with D maybe TRBD2 (6 bases). Germline V gives CDR1 MNHEY, CDR2 SVGEGT. The CDR3 is 18 amino acids. V gave up 2 bases and J gave up 2 bases, with 20 bases separating them. The CDR3 loop reads CASSYPSQRASNTDTQYF. CDR3 in DNA: TGTGCCAGCAGTTACCCCAGTCAGCGGGCGTCTAACACAGATACGCAGTATTTT.